These 4 T cell receptor beta chains were all obtained from the same sample, sequenced in a study of T cell responses to AZD1222 COVID-19 vaccine. The assay was immunoSEQ multiplex PCR, and TCRdb's table has in-frame clones only and misses some. The sample has approximately 120,000 clones, approximately 91% seen once; the top ten hold 25% to 30%. This specimen was peripheral blood, taken on day 0 of AZD1222 vaccination. Every receptor here comes from an adult in good health.

CDR3 nucleotide sequence: TGTGCCAGCAGCTTACAAGCGGGAGACTACAATGAGCAGTTCTTC. Translated, it gives CASSLQAGDYNEQFF. The chain couples TRBV11-2 to TRBJ2-1, with 8 positions matching TRBD2. J gave up 3 bases and V 2 bases, and 3 bases lay outside the gene matches. Germline CDR1 and CDR2: SGHAT and FQNNGV. The CDR3 is 15 amino acids.

This clone was recorded once. The V gene is TRBV4-3, the J gene TRBJ2-7, with 7 bases aligning to TRBD1. CDR3 length: 15 amino acids. The germline gives CDR1 LGHNA, CDR2 YSLEER. Losses at the gene ends were 1 base for V and 1 base for J; bases not matched to a gene: 4. The CDR3 sequence is CASSQGETGSYEQYF. DNA of the CDR3: TGCGCCAGCAGCCAAGGAGAGACAGGGTCCTACGAGCAGTACTTC.

This sequence joins TRBV7-2 and TRBJ1-4; D may be TRBD1 (6 bases). The CDR3 length is 13 residues. V lost 5 bases and J 8 bases, leaving 12 bases between the germline ends. Germline lookup yields CDR1 SGHTA and CDR2 FQGNSA. The CDR3 sequence is CASSVGGKEKLFF. CDR3 coding DNA: TGTGCCAGCAGCGTAGGGGGGAAGGAAAAACTGTTTTTT.

V gene TRBV2 combines with J gene TRBJ2-1; 12 positions match TRBD2. This CDR3 comprises 17 residues. Trimming at V came to 1 base and at J to 7 bases, leaving 8 bases not matched to a gene. Per germline, CDR1 SNHLY and CDR2 FYNNEI. This CDR3 is CASSEGVGLAGGNEQFF. In DNA form, the CDR3 reads TGTGCCAGCAGTGAAGGGGTCGGTCTAGCGGGAGGGAATGAGCAGTTCTTC. Full variable domain (missing parts from reference TRBV2 and TRBJ2-1): EPEVTQTPSHQVTQMGQEVILRCVPISNHLYFYWYRQILGQKVEFLVSFYNNEISEKSEIFDDQFSVERPDGSNFTLKIRSTKLEDSAMYFCASSEGVGLAGGNEQFFGPGTRLTVL.